The T cell receptor beta chain described here comes from a study of T cell changes during pregnancy in multiple sclerosis. Using immunoSEQ multiplex PCR, the repertoire was profiled, and TCRdb retains in-frame clones only, with some absent. The repertoire holds about 40,000 clones, 85% to 95% seen once, with over 0.75% in the top ten. V was clipped by 4 bases and J by 3 bases, with 6 bases between them. Germline V lookup: CDR1 SQVTM, CDR2 ANQGSEA. The CDR3 is made up of 11 amino acids. The sequence derives from a female donor with multiple sclerosis, enrolled in a pregnancy study. The sample consisted of CD4+ T cells from peripheral blood mononuclear cells, taken before pregnancy. The rearrangement uses TRBV29-1 and TRBJ2-5; D is undetermined. CDR3 residues: CSVGREETQYF. The DNA for the CDR3 is TGCAGCGTTGGTCGGGAAGAGACCCAGTACTTC. Supplemented by reference TRBV29-1 and TRBJ2-5, the full variable domain reads SAVISQKPSRDICQRGTSLTIQCQVDSQVTMMFWYRQQPGQSLTLIATANQGSEATYESGFVIDKFPISRPNLTFSTLTVSNMSPEDSSIYLCSVGREETQYFGPGTRLLVL.